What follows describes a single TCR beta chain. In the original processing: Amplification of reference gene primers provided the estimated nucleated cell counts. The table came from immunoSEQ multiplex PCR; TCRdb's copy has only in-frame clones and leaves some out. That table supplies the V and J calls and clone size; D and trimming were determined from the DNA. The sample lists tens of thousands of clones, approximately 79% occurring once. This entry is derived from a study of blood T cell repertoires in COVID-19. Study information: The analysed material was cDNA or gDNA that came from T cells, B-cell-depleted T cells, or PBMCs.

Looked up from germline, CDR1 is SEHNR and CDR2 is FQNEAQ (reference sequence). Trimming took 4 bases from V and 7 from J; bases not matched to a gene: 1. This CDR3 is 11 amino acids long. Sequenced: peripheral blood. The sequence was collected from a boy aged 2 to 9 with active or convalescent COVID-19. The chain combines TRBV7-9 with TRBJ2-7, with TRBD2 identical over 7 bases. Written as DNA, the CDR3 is TGTGCCAGCAGCTCCGGGGGGGAGCAGTACGTC. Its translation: CASSSGGEQYV.